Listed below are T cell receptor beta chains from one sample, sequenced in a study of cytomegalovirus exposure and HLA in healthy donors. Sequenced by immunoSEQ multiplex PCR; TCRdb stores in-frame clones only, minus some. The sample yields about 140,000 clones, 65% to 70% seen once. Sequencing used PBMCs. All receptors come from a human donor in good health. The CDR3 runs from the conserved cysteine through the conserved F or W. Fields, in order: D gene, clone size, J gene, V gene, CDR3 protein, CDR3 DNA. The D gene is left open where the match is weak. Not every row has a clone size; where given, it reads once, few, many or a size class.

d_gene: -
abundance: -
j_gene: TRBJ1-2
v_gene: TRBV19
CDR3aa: CASSNGPTGDYGYTF
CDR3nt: TGTGCCAGTAGTAATGGCCCCACCGGGGACTATGGCTACACCTTC

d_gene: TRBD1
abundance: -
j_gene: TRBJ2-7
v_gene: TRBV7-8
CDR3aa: CASSFKTGNEQYF
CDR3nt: TGTGCCAGCAGCTTCAAGACAGGGAACGAGCAGTACTTC

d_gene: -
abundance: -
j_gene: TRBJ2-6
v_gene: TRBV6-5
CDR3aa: CATLQVSGANVLTF
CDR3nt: TGTGCCACCTTACAGGTTTCTGGGGCCAACGTCCTGACTTTC

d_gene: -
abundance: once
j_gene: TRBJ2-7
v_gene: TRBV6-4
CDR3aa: CASSLTMDCSSYEQYF
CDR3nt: TGTGCCAGCAGCCTCACCATGGACTGTTCTTCCTACGAGCAGTACTTC

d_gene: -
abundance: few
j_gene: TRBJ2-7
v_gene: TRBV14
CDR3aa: CASSQVEQAPLEQYF
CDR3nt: TGTGCCAGCAGCCAAGTCGAACAGGCACCCCTCGAGCAGTACTTC

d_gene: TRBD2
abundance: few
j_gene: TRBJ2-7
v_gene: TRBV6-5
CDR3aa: CASSTLAGVRDEQYF
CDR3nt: TGTGCCAGCAGTACCTTAGCGGGAGTCCGGGACGAGCAGTACTTC

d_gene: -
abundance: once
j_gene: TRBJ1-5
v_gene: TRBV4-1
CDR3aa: CASSQDGGTSNQPQHF
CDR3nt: TGCGCCAGCAGCCAAGATGGGGGGACGAGCAATCAGCCCCAGCATTTT

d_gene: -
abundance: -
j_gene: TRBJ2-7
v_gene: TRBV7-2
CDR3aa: CASSLQGQPSYEQYF
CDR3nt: TGTGCCAGCAGCTTACAGGGACAACCCTCCTACGAGCAGTACTTC

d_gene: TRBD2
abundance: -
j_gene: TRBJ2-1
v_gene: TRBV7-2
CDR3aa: CASSLMIAGHNEQFF
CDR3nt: TGTGCCAGCAGCTTAATGATAGCGGGGCACAATGAGCAGTTCTTC

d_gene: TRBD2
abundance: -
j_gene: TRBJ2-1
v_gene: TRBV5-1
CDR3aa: CASSVGLAGVDEQFF
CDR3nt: TGCGCCAGCAGCGTTGGACTAGCGGGAGTCGATGAGCAGTTCTTC

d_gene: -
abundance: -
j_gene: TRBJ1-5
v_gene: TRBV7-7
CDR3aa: CASSTVDQPQHF
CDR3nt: TGTGCTAGCAGCACTGTCGATCAGCCCCAGCATTTT

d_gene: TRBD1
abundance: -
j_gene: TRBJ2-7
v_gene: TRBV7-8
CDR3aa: CASSRAGGGEQYF
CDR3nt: TGTGCCAGCAGCCGGGCAGGGGGCGGCGAGCAGTACTTC

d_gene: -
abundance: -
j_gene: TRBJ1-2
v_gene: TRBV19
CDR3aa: CASSPRDNYGYTF
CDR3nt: TGTGCCAGTAGTCCGAGAGATAACTATGGCTACACCTTC

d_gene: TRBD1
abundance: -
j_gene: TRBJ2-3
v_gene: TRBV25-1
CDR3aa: CASRSGTGGDTQYF
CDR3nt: TGTGCCAGCAGATCCGGGACAGGGGGAGATACGCAGTATTTT

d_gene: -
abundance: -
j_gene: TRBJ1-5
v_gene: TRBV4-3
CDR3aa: CASSQVGGPNQPQHF
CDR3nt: TGCGCCAGCAGCCAAGTTGGGGGCCCAAATCAGCCCCAGCATTTT

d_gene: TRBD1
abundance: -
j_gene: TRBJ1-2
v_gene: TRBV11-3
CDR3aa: CASSPGTGVYGYTF
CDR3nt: TGTGCCAGCAGCCCAGGGACAGGGGTTTATGGCTACACCTTC

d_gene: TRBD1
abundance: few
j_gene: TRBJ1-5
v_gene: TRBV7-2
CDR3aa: CASTGQAGGQPQHF
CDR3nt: TGTGCCAGCACCGGACAGGCGGGTGGACAGCCCCAGCATTTT

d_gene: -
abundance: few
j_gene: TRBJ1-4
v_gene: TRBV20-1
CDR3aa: CSAESGKLFF
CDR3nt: TGCAGTGCTGAGAGCGGAAAACTGTTTTTT

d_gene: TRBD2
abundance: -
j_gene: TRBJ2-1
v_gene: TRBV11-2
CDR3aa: CASSHSGTRDNEQFF
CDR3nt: TGTGCCAGCAGCCATAGCGGGACTCGAGACAATGAGCAGTTCTTC

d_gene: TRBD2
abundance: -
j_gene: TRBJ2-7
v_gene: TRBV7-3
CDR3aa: CASSETSGYEQYF
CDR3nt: TGTGCCAGCAGCGAGACTAGCGGATACGAGCAGTACTTC

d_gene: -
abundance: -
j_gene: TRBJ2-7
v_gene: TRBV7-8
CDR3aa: CASSFRGGAHYEQYF
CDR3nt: TGTGCCAGCAGCTTTCGAGGTGGGGCCCACTACGAGCAGTACTTC

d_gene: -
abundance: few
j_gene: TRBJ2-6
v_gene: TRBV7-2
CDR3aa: CASSLELAGANVLTF
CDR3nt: TGTGCCAGCAGCTTAGAGCTAGCGGGGGCCAACGTCCTGACTTTC

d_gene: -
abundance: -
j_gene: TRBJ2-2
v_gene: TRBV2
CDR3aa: CASSELGGLNTGELFF
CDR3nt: TGTGCCAGCAGTGAACTCGGAGGACTCAACACCGGGGAGCTGTTTTTT

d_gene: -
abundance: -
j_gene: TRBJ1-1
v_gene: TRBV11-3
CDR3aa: CASSLEQVAEAFF
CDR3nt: TGTGCCAGCAGCTTAGAACAGGTCGCTGAAGCTTTCTTT

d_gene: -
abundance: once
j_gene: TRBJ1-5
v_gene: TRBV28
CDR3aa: CASSLTDTDSNQPQHF
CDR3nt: TGTGCCAGCAGTTTAACAGATACCGATAGCAATCAGCCCCAGCATTTT

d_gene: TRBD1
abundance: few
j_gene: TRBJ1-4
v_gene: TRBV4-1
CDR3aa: CASSPQGEFEKLFF
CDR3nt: TGCGCCAGCAGCCCACAGGGGGAATTCGAAAAACTGTTTTTT

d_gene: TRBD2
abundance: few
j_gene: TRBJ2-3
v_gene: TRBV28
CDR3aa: CASTPPGLAGVFPSTDTQYF
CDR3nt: TGTGCCAGCACCCCCCCGGGACTAGCGGGAGTTTTCCCCTCAACAGATACGCAGTATTTT